Below, 31 T cell receptor beta chains from the same sample are listed, as sequenced in a study of blood T cell repertoires in COVID-19. The table came from immunoSEQ multiplex PCR; TCRdb's copy has only in-frame clones and leaves some out. The sample records some 160,000 clones, over 80% being singletons. Input material: peripheral blood. The receptors stem from a man between 65 and 85 years old who had recovered from COVID-19.

The chain links TRBV7-9 to TRBJ1-4; 7 bases fit TRBD1. CDR3 length equals 14 residues. The V gene's germline CDR1 is SEHNR and CDR2 FQNEAQ (reference sequence). The V gene end was trimmed by 10 bases and the J gene end by 2 bases; junction bases not matched to a gene: 7. In DNA form, the CDR3 reads TGTGCCACCTACCCGACAGGGACTAATGAAAAACTGTTTTTT. This sequence encodes CATYPTGTNEKLFF.

The V gene is TRBV11-2, the J gene TRBJ1-6; D not resolved. Germline loops: CDR1 SGHAT, CDR2 FQNNGV. V lost 5 bases and J lost 5, with 13 bases in between. The CDR3 is 15 amino acids. The CDR3 bases are TGTGCCAGCAGCCAGCGTCCGGGAGATAATTCACCCCTCCACTTT. Its translation is CASSQRPGDNSPLHF.

In its sample, this clone was seen once. The V call is TRBV15, the J call TRBJ1-3; possibly TRBD1 for D (5 bases). Germline assignment: CDR1 LNHNV and CDR2 YYDKDF (reference sequence). Deletions cut 0 bases from V and 4 bases from J, with 10 bases between. This CDR3 contains 15 residues. The CDR3, as DNA: TGTGCCACCAGCAGAGACAGGGCCTACGGAAACACCATATATTTT. Protein sequence: CATSRDRAYGNTIYF.

This clone turned up a few times. The chain is built from TRBV4-1 and TRBJ1-3, with 7 positions matching TRBD1. The length of the CDR3 is 17 residues. Germline V gene data show CDR1 as MGHRA and CDR2 as YSYEKL. The junction had 8 bases not matched to a gene; V was cut back by 3 bases and J by 0 bases. The CDR3 sequence is CASSHPGTASSGNTIYF. The CDR3 region has the DNA TGCGCCAGCAGCCATCCTGGGACAGCAAGCTCTGGAAACACCATATATTTT.

V and J are TRBV19 and TRBJ2-7; TRBD2 agrees at 9 bases. The CDR3 runs 16 residues. The germline V gene has CDR1 LNHDA and CDR2 SQIVND (reference sequence). The ends lost 0 bases at V and 0 bases at J; junction bases unmatched: 3. For the CDR3, the DNA is TGTGCCAGTAGTATAGAAGCGGGAGGCAGCTCCTACGAGCAGTACTTC. This sequence encodes CASSIEAGGSSYEQYF.

This clone was recorded a few times. The chain links TRBV7-2 to TRBJ2-1; TRBD1 agrees at 9 bases. The germline CDR1 and CDR2 sequences are SGHTA and FQGNSA. The CDR3 is 14 amino acids. The ends lost 5 bases at V and 7 bases at J; junction bases unmatched: 6. The CDR3 nucleotides read TGTGCCAGCAGCAAGACAGGGGGTGGAAATGAGCAGTTCTTC. This sequence encodes CASSKTGGGNEQFF.

This sequence joins TRBV7-9 and TRBJ2-3, with 9 bases that match TRBD1. Germline CDR1 SEHNR, CDR2 FQNEAQ (reference sequence). V lost 5 bases, J lost 9 bases, and 12 bases stayed unmatched. The CDR3 has 15 amino acids. CDR3 coding DNA: TGTGCCAGCAGCACCCGGGACAGGGAGCTCGGGACGCAGTATTTT. This translates into CASSTRDRELGTQYF. The complete variable domain, with remaining parts taken from reference TRBV7-9 and TRBJ2-3, reads DTGVSQNPRHKITKRGQNVTFRCDPISEHNRLYWYRQTLGQGPEFLTYFQNEAQLEKSRLLSDRFSAERPKGSFSTLEIQRTEQGDSAMYLCASSTRDRELGTQYFGPGTRLTVL.

The CDR3 region is CASSHTRFRAEKLFF. In nucleotides, the CDR3 is TGCGCCAGCAGTCATACCAGGTTTAGAGCTGAAAAACTGTTTTTT. The V gene is TRBV23-1, the J gene TRBJ1-4; D uncertain. TRBV23-1 is identified as an open reading frame with a role that is uncertain. The CDR3 loop spans 15 amino acids. V was cut by 3 bases and J by 7 bases, with 15 bases left in between.

The gene calls are TRBV9 and TRBJ2-1; tentative D call: TRBD1 (5 bases). V lost 4 bases and J lost 0, with 11 bases in between. Germline lookup yields CDR1 SGDLS and CDR2 YYNGEE. CDR3 length: 15 residues. The CDR3 sequence is CASSPGPNSYNEQFF. The CDR3 DNA sequence: TGTGCCAGCAGCCCAGGGCCCAACTCCTACAATGAGCAGTTCTTC.

This clone was found a few times. The CDR3 nucleotides read TGCGCCAGCAGCCCCGGGACTAGCGGGTACGAGCAGTACTTC. Its translation is CASSPGTSGYEQYF. V usage is TRBV5-1 and J usage is TRBJ2-7, with TRBD2 matching 12 bases. Germline assignment: CDR1 SGHRS and CDR2 YFSETQ. The CDR3 spans 14 residues. V gave up 4 bases and J gave up 4 bases; unmatched junction bases: 3.

This CDR3 is CASSQAHGREQYF. The CDR3 DNA reads as TGTGCCAGCAGCCAAGCTCACGGGAGGGAGCAGTACTTC. This sequence joins TRBV14 and TRBJ2-7; 7 bases line up with TRBD2. The germline V gene has CDR1 SGHDN and CDR2 FVKESK. This CDR3 comprises 13 residues. Unmatched junction bases numbered 4, after V lost 1 base and J lost 7 bases.

The chain couples TRBV6-2 or TRBV6-3 to TRBJ2-7; the match to TRBD1 covers 9 bases. Germline V gives CDR1 MNHEY, CDR2 SVGEGT. V was pared by 5 bases and J by 9 bases, with 11 bases of the junction left unmatched. The CDR3 is 14 residues long. The CDR3 protein is CASSRTGAGPGQYF. The CDR3 DNA follows: TGTGCCAGCAGTAGGACAGGGGCTGGTCCAGGGCAGTACTTC.

Turning to this clone: Other DNA sequences in this sample translate to the same CDR3. This chain links TRBV7-8 with TRBJ2-7; 7 positions agree with TRBD1. CDR3 size: 14 residues. From germline, CDR1 is SGHVS and CDR2 FQNEAQ. V was pared by 1 base and J by 3 bases, with 3 bases of the junction left unmatched. The CDR3 spells CASSLVQGSYEQYF. In nucleotides, the CDR3 is TGTGCCAGCAGCTTAGTACAGGGGAGCTACGAGCAGTACTTC.

This chain uses TRBV10-3 with TRBJ1-2; 8 nucleotides match TRBD1. Trimming took 5 bases from V and 5 from J; bases not matched to a gene: 7. In germline, CDR1 is ENHRY, CDR2 SYGVKD. The CDR3 is made up of 14 amino acids. The DNA of the CDR3 is TGTGCCATCAGTAGACAGGGGTCAGAATATGGCTACACCTTC. Residues: CAISRQGSEYGYTF.

This clone was picked up a small number of times. The chain joins TRBV18 to TRBJ2-7, with D possibly TRBD1 on 6 matching bases. CDR3 size: 15 residues. Germline CDR1 KGHSH, CDR2 LQKENI. Trimming removed 2 bases at V and 0 bases at J, with 11 bases between. CDR3 sequence reads: CASSPLGQNSYEQYF. The CDR3, as DNA: TGTGCCAGCTCACCATTAGGACAGAACTCCTACGAGCAGTACTTC.

This chain uses TRBV19 with TRBJ1-5; a possible D gene is TRBD1 (6 bases). CDR3 size: 13 residues. From germline, CDR1 is LNHDA and CDR2 SQIVND (reference sequence). The V end lost 3 bases, the J end lost 7 bases, and 10 bases lay between the germline ends. The DNA for the CDR3 is TGTGCCAGTAGTATGGGGGCGAGACAGCCCCAGCATTTT. The encoded protein is CASSMGARQPQHF.

The V and J genes are TRBV10-2 and TRBJ2-3; TRBD2 matches 7 bases. Germline CDR1 reads WSHSY; CDR2 reads SAAADI. The ends lost 8 bases at V and 1 base at J; junction bases unmatched: 3. This CDR3 has 13 amino acids. DNA for the CDR3: TGCGCCAGCGGGCTAGCGGGCACAGATACGCAGTATTTT. Its translation: CASGLAGTDTQYF.

Many counts were recorded for this clone. V usage is TRBV6-6 and J usage is TRBJ2-7, with 7 bases lining up with TRBD2. Germline V CDR1 and CDR2: MNHNY, SVGAGI (reference sequence). The length of the CDR3 is 14 residues. The V gene end was trimmed by 11 bases and the J gene end by 8 bases; junction bases not matched to a gene: 18. The CDR3 region has the DNA TGTGCCTCCGACGATCGGGGGACTACTGGTCAGCAGTACTTC. Translation gives CASDDRGTTGQQYF.

The CDR3 DNA sequence: TGTGCCAGCAGCGTATGGGACAGGGGCCACGAGCAGTACTTC. Its translation: CASSVWDRGHEQYF. V is TRBV9 and J is TRBJ2-7, with TRBD1 identical over 10 bases. The CDR3 length is 14 residues. The V gene end was trimmed by 1 base and the J gene end by 5 bases; junction bases not matched to a gene: 3. The germline CDR1 and CDR2 sequences are SGDLS and YYNGEE. The whole variable domain, filled in from reference TRBV9 and TRBJ2-7, reads DSGVTQTPKHLITATGQRVTLRCSPRSGDLSVYWYQQSLDQGLQFLIQYYNGEERAKGNILERFSAQQFPDLHSELNLSSLELGDSALYFCASSVWDRGHEQYFGPGTRLTVT.

This clone was recorded once. The rearrangement uses TRBV28 and TRBJ2-7; 11 nucleotides align to TRBD2. Germline trimming cut 6 bases from V and 6 bases from J; bases unmatched to any gene: 10. The length of the CDR3 is 15 residues. Germline CDR1 MDHEN, CDR2 SYDVKM. This CDR3 is CASRTSGRSVSEQYF. DNA of the CDR3: TGTGCCAGCAGAACTAGCGGGAGATCGGTTTCCGAGCAGTACTTC.

The chain employs TRBV6-1 and TRBJ1-1; D call uncertain. Germline V CDR1 and CDR2: MNHNS, SASEGT. The CDR3 runs to 12 residues. The germline V and J ends were trimmed by 1 base and 2 bases, with 2 bases remaining between them. The CDR3 region is CASSEVNTEAFF. CDR3 bases: TGTGCCAGCAGTGAAGTAAACACTGAAGCTTTCTTT.

This sequence joins TRBV28 and TRBJ1-1; 9 nucleotides line up with TRBD1. Losses at the gene ends were 0 bases for V and 5 bases for J; bases not matched to a gene: 4. The germline gives CDR1 MDHEN, CDR2 SYDVKM. This CDR3 is 15 amino acids long. The CDR3 bases are TGTGCCAGCAGTTTATGGGGGACAGGGAGGACTGAAGCTTTCTTT. Protein sequence: CASSLWGTGRTEAFF.

This chain connects TRBV15 to TRBJ2-7; 8 bases fit TRBD2. This CDR3 has 16 amino acids. The germline V gene encodes CDR1 LNHNV and CDR2 YYDKDF (reference sequence). V lost 0 bases and J lost 2; bases outside the gene matches: 6. CDR3 DNA: TGTGCCACCAGCAGAGATCCGGGGGGGACCACCTACGAGCAGTACTTC. Amino acid sequence: CATSRDPGGTTYEQYF.

The rearrangement uses TRBV6-6 and TRBJ2-7; no clear D gene. Deletions cut 2 bases from V and 4 bases from J, with 6 bases between. The CDR3 spans 12 residues. Germline CDR1 and CDR2: MNHNY and SVGAGI (reference sequence). The CDR3 loop reads CASSYASYEQYF. For the CDR3, the DNA is TGTGCCAGCAGTTACGCTAGTTACGAGCAGTACTTC.

The V gene is TRBV19, the J gene TRBJ2-2; maybe TRBD1 (6 bases). CDR3 length equals 13 residues. Trimming shortened V by 3 bases and J by 6 bases, and 8 bases separated the two germline ends. Germline V gene data show CDR1 as LNHDA and CDR2 as SQIVND (reference sequence). As DNA, the CDR3 is TGTGCCAGTAGTATGGGGGCCTCCGGGGAGCTGTTTTTT. Translating gives CASSMGASGELFF.

The J gene is TRBJ1-1, the V gene TRBV5-4; 8 bases map to TRBD1. The CDR3 has 14 amino acids. With V trimmed by 4 bases and J by 5 bases, 7 bases remained unmatched. Looked up from germline, CDR1 is SGHNT and CDR2 is YYREEE (reference sequence). CDR3 in amino acids: CASSPGGAGTEAFF. In DNA, the CDR3 is TGTGCCAGCAGCCCAGGGGGCGCGGGTACTGAAGCTTTCTTT.

The chain links TRBV4-3 to TRBJ2-3; D possibly corresponds to TRBD2 (6 bases). The V end lost 1 base, the J end lost 1 base, and 12 bases lay between the germline ends. CDR1 and CDR2 from the germline V gene are LGHNA and YSLEER. The CDR3 loop spans 16 amino acids. The CDR3 nucleotides are TGCGCCAGCAGCCAAGGGAGCTGGGGGGGCACAGATACGCAGTATTTT. Its translation: CASSQGSWGGTDTQYF.

V usage is TRBV7-8 and J usage is TRBJ1-6; D is uncertain. Looked up from germline, CDR1 is SGHVS and CDR2 is FQNEAQ. V was shortened by 4 bases and J by 7 bases, with 11 bases between the two germline ends. CDR3 length: 14 amino acids. The CDR3 protein is CASSSPPGNSPLHF. CDR3 coding DNA: TGTGCCAGCAGCTCGCCCCCAGGAAATTCACCCCTCCACTTT.

The chain carries TRBV6-5 and TRBJ1-5; 7 nucleotides line up with TRBD1. Germline V gene lookup returns CDR1 MNHEY and CDR2 SVGAGI. The CDR3 totals 13 residues. J lost 4 bases, V lost 9 bases, and 6 bases had no gene match. CDR3 region: CASTPGQNQPQHF. The CDR3 coding sequence is TGTGCCAGTACACCGGGACAGAATCAGCCCCAGCATTTT.

V is TRBV25-1 and J is TRBJ1-1; 7 nucleotides match TRBD1. J lost 0 bases, V lost 6 bases, and 7 bases had no gene match. Germline assignment: CDR1 MGHDK and CDR2 SYGVNS. The CDR3 runs 15 residues. The CDR3 region is CASRSRDSLNTEAFF. DNA for the CDR3: TGTGCCAGCAGATCTCGGGACAGCTTGAACACTGAAGCTTTCTTT.

The chain is built from TRBV2 and TRBJ1-4, with 8 bases matching TRBD1. Germline V gene sequence: CDR1 SNHLY, CDR2 FYNNEI. V lost 5 bases and J lost 13; bases outside the gene matches: 6. This CDR3 comprises 12 residues. The CDR3 region is CASSMRTGTLFF. In DNA form, the CDR3 reads TGTGCCAGCAGTATGCGGACAGGGACACTGTTTTTT.